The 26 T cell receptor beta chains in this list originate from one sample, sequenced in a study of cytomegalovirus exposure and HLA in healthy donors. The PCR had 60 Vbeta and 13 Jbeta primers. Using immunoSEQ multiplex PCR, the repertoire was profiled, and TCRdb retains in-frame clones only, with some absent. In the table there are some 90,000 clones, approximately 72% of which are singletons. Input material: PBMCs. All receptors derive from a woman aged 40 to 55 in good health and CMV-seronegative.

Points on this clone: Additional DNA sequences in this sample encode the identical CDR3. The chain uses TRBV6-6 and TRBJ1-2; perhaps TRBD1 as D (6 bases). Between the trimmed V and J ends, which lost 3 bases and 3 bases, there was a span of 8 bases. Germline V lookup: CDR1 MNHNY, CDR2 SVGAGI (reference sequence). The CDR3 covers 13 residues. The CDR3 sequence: CASSYPGDYGYTF. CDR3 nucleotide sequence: TGTGCCAGCAGTTATCCAGGGGACTATGGCTACACCTTC.

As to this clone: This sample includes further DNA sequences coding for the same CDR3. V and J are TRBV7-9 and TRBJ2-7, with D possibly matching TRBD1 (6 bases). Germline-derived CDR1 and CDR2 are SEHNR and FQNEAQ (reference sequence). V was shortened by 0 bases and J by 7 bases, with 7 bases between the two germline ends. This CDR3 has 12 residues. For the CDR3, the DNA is TGTGCCAGCAGCTTAGCAGGGGGAGAGCAGTACTTC. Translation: CASSLAGGEQYF.

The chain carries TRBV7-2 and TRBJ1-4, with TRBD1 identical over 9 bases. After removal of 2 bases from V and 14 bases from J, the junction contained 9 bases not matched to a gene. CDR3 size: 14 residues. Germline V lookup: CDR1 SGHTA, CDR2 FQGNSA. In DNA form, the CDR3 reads TGTGCCAGCAGCTTAAGTGGACAGGGGCGAAGTCTGTTTTTT. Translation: CASSLSGQGRSLFF. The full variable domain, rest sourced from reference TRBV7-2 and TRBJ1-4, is GAGVSQSPSNKVTEKGKDVELRCDPISGHTALYWYRQSLGQGLEFLIYFQGNSAPDKSGLPSDRFSAERTGGSVSTLTIQRTQQEDSAVYLCASSLSGQGRSLFFGSGTQLSVL.

The CDR3 loop reads CASSSDRGVDEQYF. The DNA of the CDR3 is TGTGCCAGCAGTTCGGACAGGGGCGTAGACGAGCAGTACTTC. The V and J genes are TRBV28 and TRBJ2-7; 9 nucleotides agree with TRBD1. Per germline, CDR1 MDHEN and CDR2 SYDVKM. V lost 4 bases, J lost 5 bases, and 6 bases stayed unmatched. This CDR3 has 14 amino acids.

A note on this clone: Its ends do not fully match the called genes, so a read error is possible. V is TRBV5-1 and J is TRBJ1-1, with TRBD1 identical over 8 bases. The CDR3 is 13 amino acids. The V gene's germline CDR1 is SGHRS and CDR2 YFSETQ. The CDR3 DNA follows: TGCGCCGGCAGCTTGAGCCGGGACAGGGAAGCTTTCTTT. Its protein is CAGSLSRDREAFF.

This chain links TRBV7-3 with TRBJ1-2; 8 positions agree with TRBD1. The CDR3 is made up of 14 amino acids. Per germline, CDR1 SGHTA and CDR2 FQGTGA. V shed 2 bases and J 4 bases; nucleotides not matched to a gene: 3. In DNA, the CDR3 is TGTGCCAGCAGCTTAGGACAGGGTACCTATGGCTACACCTTC. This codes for CASSLGQGTYGYTF.

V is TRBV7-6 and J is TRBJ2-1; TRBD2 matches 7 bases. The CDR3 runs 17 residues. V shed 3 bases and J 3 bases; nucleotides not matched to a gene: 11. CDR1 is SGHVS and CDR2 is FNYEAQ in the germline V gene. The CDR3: CASSLQARTGGYNEQFF. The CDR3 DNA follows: TGTGCCAGCAGCTTGCAGGCGCGAACGGGAGGCTACAATGAGCAGTTCTTC.

CDR3 bases: TGTGCCACCAGCAGAGACATCCAGGGTTGGGGCTACACCTTC. Residues: CATSRDIQGWGYTF. The chain joins TRBV15 to TRBJ1-2; weak D call: TRBD1 (5 bases). CDR3 length equals 14 residues. The V gene's germline CDR1 is LNHNV and CDR2 YYDKDF (reference sequence). V lost 0 bases, J lost 8 bases, and 13 bases lay in between.

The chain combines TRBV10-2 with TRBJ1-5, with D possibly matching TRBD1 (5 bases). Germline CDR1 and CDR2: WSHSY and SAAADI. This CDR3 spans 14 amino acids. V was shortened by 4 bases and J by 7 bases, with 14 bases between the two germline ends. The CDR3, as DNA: TGCGCCAGCAGTGGTTACCCCCGGGGGCAGCCCCAGCATTTT. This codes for CASSGYPRGQPQHF.

CDR3 amino acids: CASSINFGTGRWFSNQPQHF. The DNA of the CDR3 is TGTGCCAGTAGTATAAATTTTGGGACAGGGCGATGGTTTAGCAATCAGCCCCAGCATTTT. The chain uses TRBV19 and TRBJ1-5; 9 nucleotides agree with TRBD1. V lost 2 bases, J lost 0 bases, and 14 bases stayed unmatched. The CDR3 is 20 residues long. Germline V gene lookup returns CDR1 LNHDA and CDR2 SQIVND (reference sequence).

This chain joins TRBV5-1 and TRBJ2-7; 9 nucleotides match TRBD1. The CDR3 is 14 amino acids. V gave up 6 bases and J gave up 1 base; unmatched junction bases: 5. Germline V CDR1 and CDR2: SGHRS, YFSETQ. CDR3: CASTSTGGSYEQYF. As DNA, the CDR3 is TGCGCCAGCACCTCGACAGGGGGATCCTACGAGCAGTACTTC.

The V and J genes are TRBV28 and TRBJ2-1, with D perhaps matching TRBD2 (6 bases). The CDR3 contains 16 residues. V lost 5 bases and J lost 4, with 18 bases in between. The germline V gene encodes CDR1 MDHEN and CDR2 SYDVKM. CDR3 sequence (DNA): TGTGCCAGCAGTGGACGTGATAGCGGAGGGTACAATGAGCAGTTCTTC. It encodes CASSGRDSGGYNEQFF.

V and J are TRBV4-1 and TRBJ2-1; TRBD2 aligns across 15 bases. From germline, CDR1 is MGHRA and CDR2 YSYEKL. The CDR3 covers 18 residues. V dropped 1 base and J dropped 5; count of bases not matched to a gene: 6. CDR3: CASSQVGLAGGRNNEQFF. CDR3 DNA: TGCGCCAGCAGCCAAGTGGGACTAGCGGGGGGACGGAACAATGAGCAGTTCTTC.

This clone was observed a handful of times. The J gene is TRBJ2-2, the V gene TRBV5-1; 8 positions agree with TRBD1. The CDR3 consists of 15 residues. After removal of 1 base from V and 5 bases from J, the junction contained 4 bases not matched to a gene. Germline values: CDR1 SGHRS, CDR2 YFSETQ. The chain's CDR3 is CASSLRQGLTGELFF. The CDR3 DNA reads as TGCGCCAGCAGCTTGAGACAGGGGCTTACCGGGGAGCTGTTTTTT.

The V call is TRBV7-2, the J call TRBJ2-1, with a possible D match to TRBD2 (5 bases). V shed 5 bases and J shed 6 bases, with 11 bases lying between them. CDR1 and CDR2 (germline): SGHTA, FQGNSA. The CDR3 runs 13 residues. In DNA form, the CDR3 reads TGTGCCAGCAGCACCGGACTCATCAATGAGCAGTTCTTC. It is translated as CASSTGLINEQFF. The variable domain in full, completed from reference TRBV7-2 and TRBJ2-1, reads GAGVSQSPSNKVTEKGKDVELRCDPISGHTALYWYRQSLGQGLEFLIYFQGNSAPDKSGLPSDRFSAERTGGSVSTLTIQRTQQEDSAVYLCASSTGLINEQFFGPGTRLTVL.

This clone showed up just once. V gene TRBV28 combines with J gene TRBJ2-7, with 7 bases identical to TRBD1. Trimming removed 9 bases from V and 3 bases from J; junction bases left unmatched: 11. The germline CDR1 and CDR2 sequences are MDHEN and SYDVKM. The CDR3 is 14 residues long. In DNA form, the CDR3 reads TGTGCCAGTAAAACGGACAGGTTTAACTACGAGCAGTACTTC. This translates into CASKTDRFNYEQYF.

The CDR3 here is CASSLGGRTRGETQYF. As DNA, the CDR3 is TGTGCCAGCAGCTTGGGGGGGCGGACACGGGGAGAGACCCAGTACTTC. The genes are TRBV5-8 and TRBJ2-5; TRBD1 is a possible D gene (6 bases). Between the trimmed V and J ends, which lost 0 bases and 4 bases, there was a span of 16 bases. CDR3 length: 16 residues. Germline V CDR1 and CDR2: SGHTS, YDEGEE.

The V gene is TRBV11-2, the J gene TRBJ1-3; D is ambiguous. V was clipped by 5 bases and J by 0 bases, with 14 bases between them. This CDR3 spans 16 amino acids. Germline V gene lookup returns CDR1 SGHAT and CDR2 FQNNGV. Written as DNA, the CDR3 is TGTGCCAGCAGCGATAAAGGACTCTACTCTGGAAACACCATATATTTT. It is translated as CASSDKGLYSGNTIYF. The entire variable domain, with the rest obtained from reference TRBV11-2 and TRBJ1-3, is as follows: EAGVAQSPRYKIIEKRQSVAFWCNPISGHATLYWYQQILGQGPKLLIQFQNNGVVDDSQLPKDRFSAERLKGVDSTLKIQPAKLEDSAVYLCASSDKGLYSGNTIYFGEGSWLTVV.

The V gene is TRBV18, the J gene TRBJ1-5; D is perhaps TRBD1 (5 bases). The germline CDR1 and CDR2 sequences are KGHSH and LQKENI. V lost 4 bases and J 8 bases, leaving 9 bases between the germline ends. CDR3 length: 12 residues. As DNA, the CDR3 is TGTGCCAGCTCACGGGGGGACGAGCCCCAGCATTTT. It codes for CASSRGDEPQHF.

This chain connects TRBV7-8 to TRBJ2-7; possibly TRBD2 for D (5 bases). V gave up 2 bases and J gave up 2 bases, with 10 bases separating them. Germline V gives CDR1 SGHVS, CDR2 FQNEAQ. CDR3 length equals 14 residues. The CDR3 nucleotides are TGTGCCAGCAGCTTATCCGGTAGCGCCTACGAGCAGTACTTC. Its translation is CASSLSGSAYEQYF.

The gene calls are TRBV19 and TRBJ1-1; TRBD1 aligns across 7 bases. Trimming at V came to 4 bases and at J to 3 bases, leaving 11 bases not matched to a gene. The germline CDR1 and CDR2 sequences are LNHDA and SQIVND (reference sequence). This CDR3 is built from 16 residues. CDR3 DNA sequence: TGTGCCAGTAGTAGGCGGACAGGCGGGGGGCACACTGAAGCTTTCTTT. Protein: CASSRRTGGGHTEAFF.

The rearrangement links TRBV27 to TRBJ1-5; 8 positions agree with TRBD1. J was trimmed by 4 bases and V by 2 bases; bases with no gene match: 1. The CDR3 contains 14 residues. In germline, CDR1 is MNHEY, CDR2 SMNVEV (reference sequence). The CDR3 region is CASSLRTGNQPQHF. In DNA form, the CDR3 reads TGTGCCAGCAGTTTACGGACAGGGAATCAGCCCCAGCATTTT.

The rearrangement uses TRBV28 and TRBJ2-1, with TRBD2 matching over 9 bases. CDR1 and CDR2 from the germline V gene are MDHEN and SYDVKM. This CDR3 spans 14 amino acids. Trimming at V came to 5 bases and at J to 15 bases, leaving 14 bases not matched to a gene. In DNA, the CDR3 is TGTGCCAGCAGTACCGGGACTAGCAGCTTTGTGGGGTTCTTC. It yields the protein CASSTGTSSFVGFF.

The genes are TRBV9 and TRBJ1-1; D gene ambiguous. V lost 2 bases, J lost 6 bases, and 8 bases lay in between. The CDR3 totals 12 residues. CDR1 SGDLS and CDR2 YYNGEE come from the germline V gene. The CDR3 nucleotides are TGTGCCAGCAGCGTGGCAGGCTCTGAAGCTTTCTTT. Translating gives CASSVAGSEAFF.

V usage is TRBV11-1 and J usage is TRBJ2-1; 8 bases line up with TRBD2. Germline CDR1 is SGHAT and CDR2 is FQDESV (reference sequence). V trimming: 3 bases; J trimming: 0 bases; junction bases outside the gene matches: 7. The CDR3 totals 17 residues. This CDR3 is CASSFSVAGSSYNEQFF. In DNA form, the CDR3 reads TGTGCCAGCAGCTTCTCGGTAGCGGGAAGCTCCTACAATGAGCAGTTCTTC.

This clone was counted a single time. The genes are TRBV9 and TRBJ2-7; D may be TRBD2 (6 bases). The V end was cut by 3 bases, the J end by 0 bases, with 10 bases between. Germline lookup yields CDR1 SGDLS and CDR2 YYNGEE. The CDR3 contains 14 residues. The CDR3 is CASSASEYSYEQYF. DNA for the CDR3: TGTGCCAGCAGCGCTAGCGAGTACTCCTACGAGCAGTACTTC.